Following are 24 T cell receptor beta chains from one sample sequenced in a study of T cells after yellow fever vaccination. Each CDR3 protein is one row after TCRdb ran MiXCR on the 5' RACE reads. The sample comprises some 390,000 distinct CDR3 sequences, around 20% of which are singletons, and roughly a sixth rests with the top ten. The input for sequencing was PBMCs, taken before the yellow fever booster vaccination. Every receptor here comes from a man between 18 and 29 years old who received the YFV17D yellow fever vaccine.

This clonotype appeared many times. The chain employs TRBV7-2 and TRBJ1-1; D uncertain. The CDR3 runs 13 residues. Deletions cut 3 bases from V and 0 bases from J, with 5 bases between. Per germline, CDR1 SGHTA and CDR2 FQGNSA. The CDR3 protein is CASSFSMNTEAFF. The CDR3 nucleotides read TGTGCCAGCAGCTTTAGTATGAACACTGAAGCTTTCTTT.

This clonotype has just a few counts. The chain carries TRBV7-2 and TRBJ2-3, with TRBD2 as a possible D gene (6 bases). Germline loops: CDR1 SGHTA, CDR2 FQGNSA. V gave up 4 bases and J gave up 0 bases, with 17 bases separating them. The CDR3 is made up of 17 amino acids. CDR3 protein: CASSSRDSALSTDTQYF. CDR3 nucleotides: TGTGCCAGCAGCTCGCGGGACTCCGCATTGAGCACAGATACGCAGTATTTT.

The chain combines TRBV20-1 with TRBJ1-2; a possible D gene is TRBD1 (5 bases). Germline V gene sequence: CDR1 DFQATT, CDR2 SNEGSKA (reference sequence). The CDR3 sequence is 13 residues long. V was cut by 6 bases and J by 4 bases, with 15 bases left in between. CDR3 protein: CSAVMEQVYGYTF. The DNA of the CDR3 is TGCAGTGCAGTTATGGAACAGGTCTATGGCTACACCTTC.

This clonotype was seen many times. The chain links TRBV10-3 to TRBJ2-1; perhaps TRBD1 as D (5 bases). V was pared by 2 bases and J by 3 bases, with 11 bases between. The CDR3 totals 15 residues. Germline assignment: CDR1 ENHRY and CDR2 SYGVKD. Here the CDR3 reads CAISEEQGRYNEQFF. CDR3 nucleotides: TGTGCCATCAGTGAGGAGCAGGGTCGCTACAATGAGCAGTTCTTC.

V usage is TRBV29-1 and J usage is TRBJ1-4, with 9 bases lining up with TRBD1. V was clipped by 3 bases and J by 7 bases; unmatched bases: 3. Germline V gene sequence: CDR1 SQVTM, CDR2 ANQGSEA. This CDR3 contains 13 residues. CDR3: CSVDTGGSEKLFF. The DNA of the CDR3 is TGCAGCGTTGATACAGGGGGCAGTGAAAAACTGTTTTTT. The complete variable domain, with remaining parts taken from reference TRBV29-1 and TRBJ1-4, reads SAVISQKPSRDICQRGTSLTIQCQVDSQVTMMFWYRQQPGQSLTLIATANQGSEATYESGFVIDKFPISRPNLTFSTLTVSNMSPEDSSIYLCSVDTGGSEKLFFGSGTQLSVL.

The chain carries TRBV20-1 and TRBJ2-3; 8 positions match TRBD2. The CDR3 sequence is 13 residues long. With 3 bases clipped from V and 5 bases from J, the junction kept 4 bases outside the gene matches. CDR1 is DFQATT and CDR2 is SNEGSKA in the germline V gene (reference sequence). CDR3 loop: CSARRGAGDTQYF. In DNA, the CDR3 is TGCAGTGCTAGGCGGGGGGCAGGAGATACGCAGTATTTT.

The chain uses TRBV7-9 and TRBJ2-7; 7 positions match TRBD1. The CDR3 length is 14 residues. Germline-derived CDR1 and CDR2 are SEHNR and FQNEAQ (reference sequence). The V gene end was trimmed by 5 bases and the J gene end by 2 bases; junction bases not matched to a gene: 6. This chain's CDR3 is CASSNWDSPYEQYF. The CDR3 coding sequence is TGTGCCAGCAGCAACTGGGACAGTCCCTACGAGCAGTACTTC.

The chain has TRBV7-3 and TRBJ1-1, with D hard to call. The CDR3 runs 14 residues. V was cut by 0 bases and J by 14 bases, with 19 bases left in between. Per germline, CDR1 SGHTA and CDR2 FQGTGA. As DNA, the CDR3 is TGTGCCAGCAGCTTAACTGAGGAACGGGAAAAATTGTTCTTT. Protein: CASSLTEEREKLFF.

This clonotype was seen only a few times. The rearrangement joins TRBV12-3 or TRBV12-4 to TRBJ2-1, with 9 nucleotides matching TRBD2. With V trimmed by 1 base and J by 3 bases, 10 bases remained unmatched. The CDR3 contains 18 residues. The CDR3 is CASSLVALRGGRYNEQFF. DNA for the CDR3: TGTGCCAGCAGTTTAGTGGCCCTGCGGGGGGGGCGCTACAATGAGCAGTTCTTC.

This clonotype was found a few times. The chain combines TRBV27 with TRBJ2-3; a possible D gene is TRBD1 (5 bases). Germline CDR1 and CDR2: MNHEY and SMNVEV (reference sequence). The CDR3 is 15 amino acids. V lost 3 bases and J 0 bases, leaving 10 bases between the germline ends. The CDR3 spells CASSFLGPSTDTQYF. DNA of the CDR3: TGTGCCAGCAGTTTTTTGGGGCCGAGCACAGATACGCAGTATTTT.

The rearrangement links TRBV28 to TRBJ1-1, with TRBD1 as a possible D gene (5 bases). The CDR3 runs 12 residues. The V gene lost 6 bases and the J gene lost 8 bases, with 13 bases spanning the gap. The germline V gene encodes CDR1 MDHEN and CDR2 SYDVKM. CDR3 sequence: CASRQDLQEAFF. The DNA for the CDR3 is TGTGCCAGCAGACAGGACCTCCAAGAAGCTTTCTTT.

This clonotype was seen many times. The chain is built from TRBV20-1 and TRBJ1-3; tentatively, D is TRBD1 (6 bases). The CDR3 runs 14 residues. The V end was cut by 5 bases, the J end by 5 bases, with 16 bases between. Germline V gene data show CDR1 as DFQATT and CDR2 as SNEGSKA (reference sequence). In DNA, the CDR3 is TGCAGTGCTTTCATGCCGAGGGGGAGAAACACCATATATTTT. Residues: CSAFMPRGRNTIYF.

The chain employs TRBV20-1 and TRBJ1-1; D unclear. The CDR3 loop spans 13 amino acids. Per germline, CDR1 DFQATT and CDR2 SNEGSKA (reference sequence). V was clipped by 2 bases and J by 0 bases, with 7 bases between them. CDR3 sequence: CSARSHMNTEAFF. CDR3 nucleotide sequence: TGCAGTGCTAGATCGCACATGAACACTGAAGCTTTCTTT.

This clonotype was seen a single time. CDR3 DNA sequence: TGTGCCAGCAGTTACTCGACTTCCGGGTGGGAGACCCAGTACTTC. Its protein is CASSYSTSGWETQYF. This chain joins TRBV6-5 and TRBJ2-5; D is ambiguous. The germline V gene has CDR1 MNHEY and CDR2 SVGAGI. This CDR3 comprises 15 residues. V lost 0 bases, J lost 5 bases, and 13 bases lay in between.

This clonotype was seen ten or more times. The gene calls are TRBV5-6 and TRBJ2-1; 15 bases are shared with TRBD2. The CDR3 extends over 17 amino acids. Germline V gene data show CDR1 as SGHDT and CDR2 as YYEEEE. J gave up 6 bases and V 4 bases, and 8 bases lay outside the gene matches. For the CDR3, the DNA is TGTGCCAGCAGCCTTCGGACTAGCGGGGGGGCCCCCAATGAGCAGTTCTTC. It is translated as CASSLRTSGGAPNEQFF.

This clonotype was counted between two and nine times. This chain links TRBV10-3 with TRBJ1-1, with D unresolved. The germline V gene encodes CDR1 ENHRY and CDR2 SYGVKD. The CDR3 length is 11 residues. V was shortened by 7 bases and J by 2 bases, with 5 bases between the two germline ends. The CDR3 DNA sequence: TGTGCCATCAAAACAAACACTGAAGCTTTCTTT. Encoded protein: CAIKTNTEAFF.

In its sample, this clonotype was seen a few times. V and J are TRBV29-1 and TRBJ2-1; D is perhaps TRBD1 (5 bases). CDR1 is SQVTM, CDR2 ANQGSEA, per germline. Trimming removed 7 bases from V and 2 bases from J, with 18 bases in between. The CDR3 is 15 residues long. The CDR3, as DNA: TGCAGCGCAGGGCGGCGGCTAGTCCCCTACAATGAGCAGTTCTTC. This codes for CSAGRRLVPYNEQFF.

This clonotype was seen only a few times. The rearrangement uses TRBV4-1 and TRBJ1-6, with D uncertain. Between the trimmed V and J ends, which lost 4 bases and 8 bases, there was a span of 15 bases. The CDR3 sequence is 15 residues long. The germline V gene encodes CDR1 MGHRA and CDR2 YSYEKL. DNA of the CDR3: TGCGCCAGCAGCCTCGAGAGGAATTGGGATTCACCCCTCCACTTT. This translates into CASSLERNWDSPLHF.

This clonotype has only a few counts. The V and J genes are TRBV7-9 and TRBJ2-3, with 7 bases lining up with TRBD2. The CDR3 covers 15 residues. The ends lost 3 bases at V and 1 base at J; junction bases unmatched: 4. Germline loops: CDR1 SEHNR, CDR2 FQNEAQ (reference sequence). The chain's CDR3 is CASSLAGAGTDTQYF. The CDR3 DNA is TGTGCCAGCAGCTTGGCGGGAGCTGGCACAGATACGCAGTATTTT.

For this clonotype: The junction departs from germline at one end; a sequencing error may be responsible. The chain employs TRBV7-2 and TRBJ1-6; D is uncertain. CDR1 is SGHTA and CDR2 is FQGNSA in the germline V gene. CDR3 length: 13 amino acids. The CDR3 spells CASSIARGSPLHF. The CDR3 DNA sequence: TGTGCCAGCAGCATAGCCCGGGGATCACCCCTCCACTTT.

This clonotype was counted between two and nine times. The genes are TRBV6-5 and TRBJ2-1; the D gene is possibly TRBD2 (7 bases). V gave up 6 bases and J gave up 3 bases, with 21 bases separating them. Looked up from germline, CDR1 is MNHEY and CDR2 is SVGAGI. The CDR3 has 17 amino acids. CDR3 bases: TGTGCCAGCAGCCAGCAGGGGAGCGGGGTAGGCTACAATGAGCAGTTCTTC. Its protein is CASSQQGSGVGYNEQFF.

This clonotype turned up a few times. The rearrangement uses TRBV7-6 and TRBJ1-1, with 7 bases aligning to TRBD1. Germline lookup yields CDR1 SGHVS and CDR2 FNYEAQ. The V segment lost 5 bases and the J segment 10 bases; nucleotides outside the gene matches: 13. The CDR3 spans 14 residues. The DNA for the CDR3 is TGTGCCAGCAGCCAGAGCCGGGACAGCCTGGGAGCTTTCTTT. It codes for CASSQSRDSLGAFF.

This clonotype was detected a few times. This chain links TRBV7-2 with TRBJ2-4, with D possibly matching TRBD2 (5 bases). Trimming pared 3 bases from V and 7 bases from J, leaving 7 bases between. Germline CDR1 reads SGHTA; CDR2 reads FQGNSA. The CDR3 loop spans 12 amino acids. The CDR3 here is CASSFGENIQYF. The CDR3 coding sequence is TGTGCCAGCAGCTTCGGGGAGAACATTCAGTACTTC.

This clonotype has more than one count but fewer than ten. The CDR3 protein is CASSLGRGNRNTEAFF. The CDR3 DNA is TGTGCCAGCAGCTTGGGGAGGGGGAATAGGAACACTGAAGCTTTCTTT. This chain joins TRBV7-6 and TRBJ1-1; maybe TRBD1 (6 bases). V was trimmed by 3 bases and J by 1 base, leaving 15 bases between them. CDR1 SGHVS and CDR2 FNYEAQ come from the germline V gene. The CDR3 loop spans 16 amino acids.